These 14 T cell receptor beta chains share one sample of origin, sequenced in a study of Ad26.COV2.S vaccination and SARS-CoV-2 variants. Treatment in this sample: 15 to 20 received Ad26.COV2.S at low or high dose, single or two shots; 5 received placebo; per-sample allocation not given. Material that was analyzed had been drawn on day 63 after the first vaccine or placebo injection. The assay was immunoSEQ multiplex PCR, and TCRdb's table has in-frame clones only and misses some. The data hold roughly 700,000 clones, with more than 70% observed a single time. The source was peripheral blood, collected in a trial of Ad26.COV2.S vaccine versus placebo. Source of these receptors: a person aged 18 to 65 who received the Ad26.COV2.S COVID-19 vaccine or a placebo.

This clone was seen once. The V gene is TRBV5-1, the J gene TRBJ1-4, with TRBD1 matching over 11 bases. This CDR3 has 15 residues. V was pared by 4 bases and J by 7 bases, with 6 bases of the junction left unmatched. The germline CDR1 and CDR2 sequences are SGHRS and YFSETQ. In nucleotides, the CDR3 is TGCGCCAGCAGCGCAAGGACAGGGGGCCTTGAAAAACTGTTTTTT. Translated, it gives CASSARTGGLEKLFF.

This clone was observed a single time. J is TRBJ2-1 and V is TRBV7-2, with 7 positions matching TRBD1. Losses at the gene ends were 1 base for V and 4 bases for J; bases not matched to a gene: 1. This CDR3 comprises 14 residues. Germline loops: CDR1 SGHTA, CDR2 FQGNSA. The CDR3 spells CASSLEGQYNEQFF. CDR3 in DNA: TGTGCCAGCAGCTTAGAGGGACAGTACAATGAGCAGTTCTTC.

This clone was seen once. This sample also contains other DNA sequences that code for the same CDR3. CDR3 in amino acids: CASSLDRVYGYTF. For the CDR3, the DNA is TGTGCCAGCAGCCTGGACAGGGTCTATGGCTACACCTTC. J is TRBJ1-2 and V is TRBV5-6; TRBD1 agrees at 8 bases. Per germline, CDR1 SGHDT and CDR2 YYEEEE. Trimming took 4 bases from V and 4 from J; bases not matched to a gene: 3. The CDR3 consists of 13 residues.

The V call is TRBV5-5, the J call TRBJ1-5; D is undetermined. The CDR3 is made up of 13 amino acids. The ends were cut back, 5 bases at V and 4 bases at J, with 10 bases in the middle. Germline-derived CDR1 and CDR2 are SGHKS and YYEKEE (reference sequence). The CDR3 region has the DNA TGTGCCAGCAGTCCGCTCGGTAATCAGCCCCAGCATTTT. The encoded protein is CASSPLGNQPQHF.

This chain uses TRBV11-2 with TRBJ1-4; D unclear. Germline lookup yields CDR1 SGHAT and CDR2 FQNNGV. Trimming took 5 bases from V and 4 from J, leaving 14 bases between them. The length of the CDR3 is 15 residues. CDR3 in amino acids: CASSPRVSFNEKLFF. CDR3 nucleotide sequence: TGTGCCAGCAGCCCCCGGGTCAGCTTTAATGAAAAACTGTTTTTT.

The V and J genes are TRBV6-4 and TRBJ1-1; no clear D gene. Germline V CDR1 and CDR2: MRHNA, SNTAGT. With 4 bases removed from V and 4 bases from J, the gap between germline ends came to 10 bases. This CDR3 region has 13 residues. The CDR3 nucleotides read TGTGCCAGCAGTGCCGAAGAGGGCACTGAAGCTTTCTTT. Its protein product is CASSAEEGTEAFF.

The chain employs TRBV5-6 and TRBJ2-7, with D perhaps matching TRBD1 or TRBD2 (5 bases each). The V end lost 3 bases, the J end lost 0 bases, and 16 bases lay between the germline ends. CDR1 is SGHDT and CDR2 is YYEEEE in the germline V gene. The CDR3 consists of 16 residues. The CDR3 here is CASSSEPGLYSYEQYF. The CDR3 DNA reads as TGTGCCAGCAGCTCGGAGCCGGGGCTATACTCCTACGAGCAGTACTTC.

The chain uses TRBV20-1 and TRBJ2-4, with D perhaps matching TRBD2 (5 bases). Trimming shortened V by 3 bases and J by 8 bases, and 5 bases separated the two germline ends. The CDR3 covers 10 residues. Germline values: CDR1 DFQATT, CDR2 SNEGSKA (reference sequence). This CDR3 is CSAREDIQYF. CDR3 bases: TGCAGTGCTAGGGAGGACATTCAGTACTTC.

The rearrangement joins TRBV20-1 to TRBJ1-2, with D unresolved. The V end was cut by 3 bases, the J end by 4 bases, with 15 bases between. Per germline, CDR1 DFQATT and CDR2 SNEGSKA (reference sequence). There are 14 residues in the CDR3. CDR3 DNA sequence: TGCAGTGCTAGTTCGTCGACCGAAGTCTATGGCTACACCTTC. Translated, it gives CSASSSTEVYGYTF.

The CDR3 DNA reads as TGTGCCAGCACGTCGGCGAGGGAGTCTGGAAACACCATATATTTT. The encoded protein is CASTSARESGNTIYF. The chain carries TRBV4-2 and TRBJ1-3, with unresolved D. This CDR3 has 15 residues. Germline lookup yields CDR1 LGHNA and CDR2 YNFKEQ. The V and J ends lost 7 bases and 1 base respectively, with 14 bases between them.

The chain is built from TRBV30 and TRBJ1-2; D remains unclear. The CDR3 totals 13 residues. CDR1 is GTSNPN, CDR2 SVGIG, per germline (reference sequence). V was cut by 5 bases and J by 2 bases, with 12 bases left in between. In DNA, the CDR3 is TGTGCCTGGGGCCGGGAAGAGAACTATGGCTACACCTTC. Translation: CAWGREENYGYTF.

The chain carries TRBV7-2 and TRBJ1-5; D ambiguous. The CDR3 spans 12 residues. The germline CDR1 and CDR2 sequences are SGHTA and FQGNSA. Between the trimmed V and J ends, which lost 5 bases and 11 bases, there was a span of 13 bases. Written as DNA, the CDR3 is TGTGCCAGCAGCCCTGGAGTGGGTGCCCAGCATTTT. Its protein is CASSPGVGAQHF.

CDR3 bases: TGTGCCAGCACCCACGGAGAGACCCAGTACTTC. Protein product: CASTHGETQYF. The chain uses TRBV11-1 and TRBJ2-5; D uncertain. Trimming shortened V by 7 bases and J by 4 bases, and 7 bases separated the two germline ends. The CDR3 loop spans 11 amino acids. CDR1 and CDR2 from the germline V gene are SGHAT and FQDESV (reference sequence). The full variable domain, in which reference TRBV11-1 and TRBJ2-5 provide the parts outside the CDR3, is EAEVAQSPRYKITEKSQAVAFWCDPISGHATLYWYRQILGQGPELLVQFQDESVVDDSQLPKDRFSAERLKGVDSTLKIQPAELGDSAMYLCASTHGETQYFGPGTRLLVL.

This clone showed up just a few times. The chain uses TRBV18 and TRBJ2-3, with unresolved D. The CDR3 is made up of 15 amino acids. Trimming left V 1 base short and J 1 base short, with 9 bases between. Germline CDR1 reads KGHSH; CDR2 reads LQKENI. The CDR3 region has the DNA TGTGCCAGCTCACCACAAGTTAGTGGCACAGATACGCAGTATTTT. This encodes CASSPQVSGTDTQYF.